A single sample gave rise to the 30 T cell receptor beta chains below, sequenced in a study of beta chain features in type 1 diabetes. Which antigens these TCRs recognize remains unknown. The study reverse transcribed the entire isolated RNA, so it sequenced expressed TCRB transcripts. Repertoires were generated with immunoSEQ multiplex PCR, while TCRdb's copy carries only in-frame clones and drops some. The repertoire includes about 240,000 clones, roughly 13% of them detected once, and approximately 0.018% sits in the top ten. General study results and limits: Shortening of TCRB CDR3s, moderate but significant, appeared in all four CD4+ subsets of Type 1 diabetes patients.

The sample consisted of naive CD4+ T cells from blood. The receptors here all came from a young man with type 1 diabetes.

This clone was seen only once. The V and J genes are TRBV5-1 and TRBJ1-2, with D possibly matching TRBD1 (6 bases). Germline V gene lookup returns CDR1 SGHRS and CDR2 YFSETQ. With 0 bases removed from V and 1 base from J, the gap between germline ends came to 13 bases. This CDR3 is built from 16 residues. CDR3 DNA sequence: TGCGCCAGCAGCTTGGCCCCGGGGGGCAGTAACTATGGCTACACCTTC. Its protein is CASSLAPGGSNYGYTF.

This clone came up a few times. This rearrangement joins TRBV5-4 to TRBJ1-4; possibly TRBD1 for D (5 bases). V shed 3 bases and J shed 2 bases, with 8 bases lying between them. Germline V CDR1 and CDR2: SGHNT, YYREEE (reference sequence). This CDR3 is 14 amino acids long. CDR3 sequence: CASSWGGTNEKLFF. The CDR3 DNA reads as TGTGCCAGCAGCTGGGGGGGGACTAATGAAAAACTGTTTTTT.

The chain joins TRBV18 to TRBJ1-2; 8 bases map to TRBD1. Losses at the gene ends were 6 bases for V and 6 bases for J; bases not matched to a gene: 6. The CDR3 covers 13 residues. Germline V lookup: CDR1 KGHSH, CDR2 LQKENI. DNA of the CDR3: TGTGCCAGCTCGCCGGGACAGGACAATGGCTACACCTTC. Translated, it gives CASSPGQDNGYTF.

This clone was seen more than once but under ten times. V is TRBV2 and J is TRBJ1-2; 11 bases agree with TRBD1. Trimming took 6 bases from V and 4 from J; bases not matched to a gene: 4. This CDR3 spans 14 amino acids. Germline V gene sequence: CDR1 SNHLY, CDR2 FYNNEI. Here the CDR3 DNA reads TGTGCCAGCAGCCGGGACAGGGGGGCCTATGGCTACACCTTC. Translating gives CASSRDRGAYGYTF.

This clone appeared a few times. The chain joins TRBV9 to TRBJ2-3, with 10 nucleotides matching TRBD2. Germline trimming cut 3 bases from V and 2 bases from J; bases unmatched to any gene: 3. The CDR3 covers 15 residues. Per germline, CDR1 SGDLS and CDR2 YYNGEE. CDR3 DNA: TGTGCCAGCAGCGCACTAGCGGGGACCACAGATACGCAGTATTTT. Protein product: CASSALAGTTDTQYF.

The chain has TRBV2 and TRBJ2-5; a possible D gene is TRBD2 (5 bases). V was pared by 5 bases and J by 1 base, with 17 bases between. The CDR3 covers 16 residues. Germline CDR1 SNHLY, CDR2 FYNNEI. The CDR3 reads CASSPGVVPPQETQYF. Here the CDR3 DNA reads TGTGCCAGCAGTCCCGGGGTAGTTCCCCCCCAAGAGACCCAGTACTTC.

This chain uses TRBV10-1 with TRBJ2-5, with 11 bases aligning to TRBD1. CDR3 length equals 15 residues. V was clipped by 2 bases and J by 5 bases; unmatched bases: 4. The germline gives CDR1 WNHNN, CDR2 SYGVQD (reference sequence). The CDR3 reads CASSERTGGVETQYF. CDR3 DNA: TGCGCCAGCAGTGAGAGGACAGGGGGCGTGGAGACCCAGTACTTC.

This rearrangement joins TRBV9 to TRBJ2-3; 13 bases fit TRBD2. The V gene's germline CDR1 is SGDLS and CDR2 YYNGEE. CDR3 length equals 16 residues. The V segment lost 4 bases and the J segment 4 bases; nucleotides outside the gene matches: 6. CDR3 protein: CASSTRTSGGADTQYF. Here the CDR3 DNA reads TGTGCCAGCAGCACCCGGACTAGCGGGGGTGCAGATACGCAGTATTTT. The variable domain in full, completed from reference TRBV9 and TRBJ2-3, reads DSGVTQTPKHLITATGQRVTLRCSPRSGDLSVYWYQQSLDQGLQFLIQYYNGEERAKGNILERFSAQQFPDLHSELNLSSLELGDSALYFCASSTRTSGGADTQYFGPGTRLTVL.

This clone was counted a few times. This chain links TRBV7-8 with TRBJ2-5, with a tentative D call TRBD1 (6 bases). Germline-derived CDR1 and CDR2 are SGHVS and FQNEAQ. The germline V and J ends were trimmed by 5 bases and 4 bases, with 11 bases remaining between them. The CDR3 totals 13 residues. The CDR3 DNA sequence: TGTGCCAGCAGCCCGCCGGACAGAGAGACCCAGTACTTC. Amino acid sequence: CASSPPDRETQYF.

This clone was picked up a small number of times. The sample holds other DNA sequences that translate to the same CDR3. The chain recombines TRBV5-1 with TRBJ2-5; D perhaps matches TRBD1 (5 bases). V dropped 2 bases and J dropped 0 bases, with 5 bases sitting between them. From germline, CDR1 is SGHRS and CDR2 YFSETQ. CDR3 length: 13 amino acids. The CDR3 reads CASSLQDQETQYF. The CDR3 DNA reads as TGCGCCAGCAGCTTACAGGACCAAGAGACCCAGTACTTC. Complete variable domain (other parts from reference TRBV5-1 and TRBJ2-5): KAGVTQTPRYLIKTRGQQVTLSCSPISGHRSVSWYQQTPGQGLQFLFEYFSETQRNKGNFPGRFSGRQFSNSRSEMNVSTLELGDSALYLCASSLQDQETQYFGPGTRLLVL.

This clone was seen a handful of times. This chain joins TRBV19 and TRBJ2-7; 10 nucleotides agree with TRBD1. Germline V CDR1 and CDR2: LNHDA, SQIVND (reference sequence). The CDR3 runs 15 residues. Losses at the gene ends were 8 bases for V and 4 bases for J; bases not matched to a gene: 11. CDR3 bases: TGTGCCAGTCGCCCTACCGGGACAGGGGCTTACGAGCAGTACTTC. Its translation: CASRPTGTGAYEQYF. The whole variable domain, remainder taken from reference TRBV19 and TRBJ2-7, is DGGITQSPKYLFRKEGQNVTLSCEQNLNHDAMYWYRQDPGQGLRLIYYSQIVNDFQKGDIAEGYSVSREKKESFPLTVTSAQKNPTAFYLCASRPTGTGAYEQYFGPGTRLTVT.

The chain uses TRBV30 and TRBJ2-2, with a weak D call TRBD1 (5 bases). The CDR3 is made up of 13 amino acids. Germline V gene lookup returns CDR1 GTSNPN and CDR2 SVGIG (reference sequence). V was shortened by 0 bases and J by 9 bases, with 11 bases between the two germline ends. The CDR3 protein is CAWSVQGARELFF. The CDR3, as DNA: TGTGCCTGGAGTGTACAAGGGGCCCGGGAGCTGTTTTTT.

This sequence joins TRBV5-1 and TRBJ2-2; perhaps TRBD2 as D (6 bases). CDR1 SGHRS and CDR2 YFSETQ come from the germline V gene. The CDR3 is 15 amino acids. The germline V and J ends were trimmed by 5 bases and 1 base, with 12 bases remaining between them. The CDR3 DNA reads as TGCGCCAGCAGTCGCGGGGCAGGGAACACCGGGGAGCTGTTTTTT. It codes for CASSRGAGNTGELFF.

This rearrangement joins TRBV27 to TRBJ1-1; D not certain. Trimming left V 7 bases short and J 1 base short, with 16 bases between. The V gene's germline CDR1 is MNHEY and CDR2 SMNVEV (reference sequence). The CDR3 is 15 residues long. The CDR3 DNA is TGTGCCAGCAAATCGGGGAGCGCGAGGAACACTGAAGCTTTCTTT. Its translation is CASKSGSARNTEAFF.

The chain couples TRBV9 to TRBJ2-3; TRBD2 matches at 9 bases. This CDR3 is 14 amino acids long. Germline-derived CDR1 and CDR2 are SGDLS and YYNGEE. V lost 4 bases, J lost 6 bases, and 6 bases stayed unmatched. The CDR3 nucleotides are TGTGCCAGCAGCACCTACAGCGGGAGGGATACGCAGTATTTT. It encodes CASSTYSGRDTQYF.

The V and J genes are TRBV11-2 and TRBJ2-7; unclear D gene. CDR3 size: 13 residues. CDR1 and CDR2 from the germline V gene are SGHAT and FQNNGV. Trimming removed 5 bases from V and 5 bases from J, with 13 bases in between. The CDR3 DNA reads TGTGCCAGCAGCCCGCGAATACGGGACGAGCAGTACTTC. Its protein is CASSPRIRDEQYF.

The V gene is TRBV2, the J gene TRBJ2-7; TRBD2 matches at 7 bases. Per the germline V gene, CDR1 is SNHLY and CDR2 is FYNNEI. The CDR3 is 13 residues long. Losses at the gene ends were 8 bases for V and 2 bases for J; bases not matched to a gene: 6. As DNA, the CDR3 is TGTGCCAGCCATACCGGACTAGCCTACGAGCAGTACTTC. It encodes CASHTGLAYEQYF.

The table lists this clone with a few counts. The V call is TRBV19, the J call TRBJ2-1, with a tentative D call TRBD1 (5 bases). Trimming took 3 bases from V and 9 from J, leaving 15 bases between them. This CDR3 comprises 14 residues. The germline gives CDR1 LNHDA, CDR2 SQIVND (reference sequence). The CDR3 sequence is CASSIDPLGAEQFF. DNA of the CDR3: TGTGCCAGTAGTATCGACCCGCTAGGGGCTGAGCAGTTCTTC.

This clone was counted only a few times. J is TRBJ1-5 and V is TRBV4-1; TRBD1 matches at 11 bases. CDR3 length: 16 residues. Germline V gene sequence: CDR1 MGHRA, CDR2 YSYEKL. The J segment lost 10 bases and the V segment lost 1 base, leaving 9 bases of the junction unmatched. CDR3 residues: CASSQAPGQGGIPQHF. CDR3 DNA sequence: TGCGCCAGCAGCCAAGCACCGGGACAGGGGGGCATACCCCAGCATTTT.

The V call is TRBV5-1, the J call TRBJ2-5; a weak D match, TRBD1 (7 bases). Germline CDR1 and CDR2: SGHRS and YFSETQ. The V end lost 3 bases, the J end lost 4 bases, and 13 bases lay between the germline ends. The CDR3 contains 14 residues. CDR3 sequence reads: CASSYGGGPETQYF. The CDR3 coding sequence is TGCGCCAGCAGCTATGGAGGGGGCCCAGAGACCCAGTACTTC.

A few counts support this clone. The V call is TRBV7-9, the J call TRBJ1-1, with D perhaps TRBD1 (5 bases). V was clipped by 1 base and J by 4 bases, with 7 bases between them. Germline assignment: CDR1 SEHNR and CDR2 FQNEAQ (reference sequence). The CDR3 loop spans 13 amino acids. CDR3 protein: CASSLDGGTEAFF. The CDR3 nucleotides are TGTGCCAGCAGCTTAGACGGGGGCACTGAAGCTTTCTTT. The full variable domain, its missing parts supplied by reference TRBV7-9 and TRBJ1-1, is DTGVSQNPRHKITKRGQNVTFRCDPISEHNRLYWYRQTLGQGPEFLTYFQNEAQLEKSRLLSDRFSAERPKGSFSTLEIQRTEQGDSAMYLCASSLDGGTEAFFGQGTRLTVV.

The rearrangement joins TRBV5-4 to TRBJ2-7, with 7 positions matching TRBD1. This CDR3 comprises 14 residues. J was trimmed by 5 bases and V by 0 bases; bases with no gene match: 5. Per germline, CDR1 SGHNT and CDR2 YYREEE (reference sequence). The DNA of the CDR3 is TGTGCCAGCAGCTTGGCAGGGGGATCGGACGAGCAGTACTTC. As protein: CASSLAGGSDEQYF.

This chain connects TRBV18 to TRBJ2-7; 13 bases match TRBD2. This CDR3 region has 15 residues. V gave up 3 bases and J gave up 1 base; unmatched junction bases: 0. Germline lookup yields CDR1 KGHSH and CDR2 LQKENI. The CDR3 protein is CASSPTSGGSYEQYF. The CDR3 nucleotides read TGTGCCAGCTCACCGACTAGCGGGGGGTCCTACGAGCAGTACTTC.

This clone was recorded a few times. The chain employs TRBV9 and TRBJ2-1; no clear D gene. CDR3 length equals 14 residues. The germline CDR1 and CDR2 sequences are SGDLS and YYNGEE. Trimming pared 0 bases from V and 7 bases from J, leaving 11 bases between. CDR3 residues: CASSVAGLLNEQFF. CDR3 in DNA: TGTGCCAGCAGCGTAGCGGGTCTTCTTAATGAGCAGTTCTTC.

This clone was seen a handful of times. V usage is TRBV5-1 and J usage is TRBJ1-2; TRBD1 might be the D (5 bases). The germline V and J ends were trimmed by 5 bases and 4 bases, with 15 bases remaining between them. This CDR3 is built from 14 residues. Germline assignment: CDR1 SGHRS and CDR2 YFSETQ. The CDR3 protein is CASSSPGGGYGYTF. CDR3 bases: TGCGCCAGCAGTTCCCCGGGGGGTGGCTATGGCTACACCTTC. The full variable domain, in which reference TRBV5-1 and TRBJ1-2 provide the parts outside the CDR3, is KAGVTQTPRYLIKTRGQQVTLSCSPISGHRSVSWYQQTPGQGLQFLFEYFSETQRNKGNFPGRFSGRQFSNSRSEMNVSTLELGDSALYLCASSSPGGGYGYTFGSGTRLTVV.

There are a few counts of this clone. Other nucleotide sequences in the sample specify the same CDR3. The rearrangement joins TRBV7-9 to TRBJ1-1; TRBD1 matches at 8 bases. The junction had 6 bases not matched to a gene; V was cut back by 4 bases and J by 5 bases. Germline loops: CDR1 SEHNR, CDR2 FQNEAQ (reference sequence). The CDR3 has 14 residues. CDR3: CASSSGQGETEAFF. The CDR3 region has the DNA TGTGCCAGCAGCTCAGGACAGGGAGAAACTGAAGCTTTCTTT.

J is TRBJ2-7 and V is TRBV6-5, with 7 positions matching TRBD1. Per the germline V gene, CDR1 is MNHEY and CDR2 is SVGAGI. V lost 6 bases, J lost 5 bases, and 7 bases stayed unmatched. This CDR3 has 13 amino acids. The CDR3 DNA reads as TGTGCCAGCAGGCAGACAGGGACGGACGAGCAGTACTTC. Translated: CASRQTGTDEQYF.

The genes are TRBV30 and TRBJ2-5; 7 bases agree with TRBD1. Germline CDR1 reads GTSNPN; CDR2 reads SVGIG (reference sequence). This CDR3 comprises 14 residues. The ends lost 5 bases at V and 2 bases at J; junction bases unmatched: 8. Here the CDR3 DNA reads TGTGCCTGGGGGGGACAGATTATACAAGAGACCCAGTACTTC. Translating gives CAWGGQIIQETQYF.

This clone was observed a handful of times. The gene calls are TRBV30 and TRBJ2-4; TRBD1 aligns across 7 bases. This CDR3 has 14 amino acids. The ends lost 4 bases at V and 8 bases at J; junction bases unmatched: 11. The germline V gene has CDR1 GTSNPN and CDR2 SVGIG (reference sequence). The CDR3 DNA reads TGTGCCTGGACCCGACAGGGTGGATCGGACATTCAGTACTTC. Its protein is CAWTRQGGSDIQYF.

The V and J genes are TRBV7-2 and TRBJ2-5; 8 nucleotides line up with TRBD2. V dropped 4 bases and J dropped 4; count of bases not matched to a gene: 8. The CDR3 extends over 15 amino acids. Looked up from germline, CDR1 is SGHTA and CDR2 is FQGNSA. CDR3 coding DNA: TGTGCCAGCAGCTACACCCGGACTAGCACAGAGACCCAGTACTTC. Its translation: CASSYTRTSTETQYF.